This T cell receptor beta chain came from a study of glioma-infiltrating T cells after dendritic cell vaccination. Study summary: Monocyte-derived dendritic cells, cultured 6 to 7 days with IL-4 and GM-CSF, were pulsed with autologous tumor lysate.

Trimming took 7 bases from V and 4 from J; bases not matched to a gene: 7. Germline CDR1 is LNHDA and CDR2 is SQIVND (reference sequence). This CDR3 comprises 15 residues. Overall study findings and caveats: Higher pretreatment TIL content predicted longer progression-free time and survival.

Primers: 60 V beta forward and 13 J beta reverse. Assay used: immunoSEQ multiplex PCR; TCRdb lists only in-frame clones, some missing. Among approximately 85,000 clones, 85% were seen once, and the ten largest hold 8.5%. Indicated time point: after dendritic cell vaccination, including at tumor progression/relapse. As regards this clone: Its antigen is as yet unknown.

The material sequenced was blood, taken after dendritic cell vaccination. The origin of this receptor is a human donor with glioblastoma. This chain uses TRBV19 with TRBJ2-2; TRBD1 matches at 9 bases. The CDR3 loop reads CASKVLDRGTGELFF. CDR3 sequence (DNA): TGTGCCAGTAAAGTCTTGGACAGGGGCACCGGGGAGCTGTTTTTT.